This TCR beta chain was found in a study of T cell clonotyping in hematopoietic cell transplantation. Measured with immunoSEQ multiplex PCR; TCRdb has only the in-frame clones, and not every one. Of about 5,900 clones in the sample, approximately 91% are singletons; the top ten hold around two fifths. Samples: about 28 days before transplant, then days 30, 100 and 180 after. After removal of 2 bases from V and 2 bases from J, the junction contained 4 bases not matched to a gene. The CDR3 totals 15 residues. Germline V gives CDR1 SGHNT, CDR2 YYREEE (reference sequence). In regard to this clone: No antigen is known for it.

Findings of the study overall: Pathologically expanded recipient clonotypes increased progressively from day 30 to day 180 as diversity fell. Few recipient clonotypes overlapped donors; over 97% were de novo at given depth. Broader posttransplant TCR repertoire diversity was predicted by graft donor and pretransplant recipient Inverse Simpson Index values.

This TCR derives from a female patient aged 50-65 years who had an allogeneic stem cell transplant from a related donor, so the T cells may come from the graft donor. Some clones in this sample may be carry-over from other donors' samples. The rearrangement uses TRBV5-4 and TRBJ2-5; TRBD1 aligns across 9 bases. The sequences come from peripheral blood mononuclear cells, collected 100 days after allogeneic stem cell transplant. Written as DNA, the CDR3 is TGTGCCAGCAGCTTTCCGGGACAGGGACAAGAGACCCAGTACTTC. This translates into CASSFPGQGQETQYF. Combining the CDR3 with reference TRBV5-4 and TRBJ2-5 gives the whole variable domain ETGVTQSPTHLIKTRGQQVTLRCSSQSGHNTVSWYQQALGQGPQFIFQYYREEENGRGNFPPRFSGLQFPNYSSELNVNALELDDSALYLCASSFPGQGQETQYFGPGTRLLVL.